The 29 T cell receptor beta chains in this list originate from one sample, sequenced in a study of shared clonotypes between healthy human individuals (TCRdb year 2020). Library preparation used the immunoSEQ multiplex PCR assay. This is the immuneACCESS table as TCRdb keeps it, with only in-frame sequences that have V and J called. A part of the clones is gone; compared with another copy, unresolved V genes explain less than half, and the rest is unexplained. The sample profile shows millions of clones; roughly 92% of them were found once. The top ten hold about 0.13% of the sample. Sequences were obtained from naive CD4+ T cells sorted from blood. This specimen's cell subset or site label, interpreted: CD45RA+ positively selected. The receptors were gathered from a man aged 18 to 29 in good health.

This chain uses TRBV7-2 with TRBJ2-3, with D possibly TRBD2 on 6 matching bases. Germline V gives CDR1 SGHTA, CDR2 FQGNSA. V shed 5 bases and J shed 9 bases, with 18 bases lying between them. There are 14 residues in the CDR3. The CDR3 nucleotides are TGTGCCAGCAGCGCCGGGACGGGACTTGACACGCAGTATTTT. It codes for CASSAGTGLDTQYF.

The chain is built from TRBV11-1 and TRBJ1-2; possible D gene TRBD1, 5 bases. Trimming removed 5 bases at V and 5 bases at J, with 12 bases between. CDR1 is SGHAT and CDR2 is FQDESV in the germline V gene (reference sequence). CDR3 length: 13 residues. CDR3 sequence (DNA): TGTGCCAGCAGCCCTCAGGGTGGATATGGCTACACCTTC. It translates to CASSPQGGYGYTF.

The chain combines TRBV10-1 with TRBJ2-1; D could derive from TRBD1 or TRBD2 (6 bases each). The CDR3 runs to 14 residues. The V and J ends lost 0 bases and 8 bases respectively, with 11 bases between them. Germline CDR1 reads WNHNN; CDR2 reads SYGVQD (reference sequence). CDR3 coding DNA: TGCGCCAGCAGTGAGTCGGGGGGCAGTGATGAGCAGTTCTTC. Protein sequence: CASSESGGSDEQFF.

The rearrangement uses TRBV28 and TRBJ2-7, with 7 bases identical to TRBD1. The CDR3 is made up of 14 amino acids. V shed 6 bases and J 5 bases; nucleotides not matched to a gene: 10. Germline V gene sequence: CDR1 MDHEN, CDR2 SYDVKM. The CDR3 DNA reads as TGTGCCAGCAGCCCACGACAGGGATTTAACGAGCAGTACTTC. As protein: CASSPRQGFNEQYF.

CDR3 sequence: CASSQIGQTYNEQFF. The CDR3 nucleotides read TGTGCCAGCAGTCAGATCGGACAGACCTACAATGAGCAGTTCTTC. The chain links TRBV7-9 to TRBJ2-1; tentative D call: TRBD1 (6 bases). V was clipped by 6 bases and J by 2 bases, with 14 bases between them. Germline V gives CDR1 SEHNR, CDR2 FQNEAQ (reference sequence). This CDR3 comprises 15 residues.

Note on this clone: An end of the junction differs from the germline gene, which may be a read error. The V and J genes are TRBV25-1 and TRBJ1-2, with a weak D call TRBD1 (5 bases). The CDR3 extends over 13 amino acids. From germline, CDR1 is MGHDK and CDR2 SYGVNS. DNA of the CDR3: TGTGCCAGCAGTTCCAACCAGGGAAAGGAGTTGGTCTTC. It translates to CASSSNQGKELVF.

Details on this clone: Other nucleotide sequences in the sample specify the same CDR3. The chain combines TRBV9 with TRBJ2-3; no firm D call. V was shortened by 0 bases and J by 0 bases, with 8 bases between the two germline ends. CDR1 is SGDLS, CDR2 YYNGEE, per germline. This CDR3 is 15 amino acids long. CDR3 amino acids: CASSVEGTSTDTQYF. The CDR3 bases are TGTGCCAGCAGCGTAGAGGGCACGAGCACAGATACGCAGTATTTT.

The rearrangement joins TRBV21-1 to TRBJ2-4; the table's D call TRBD2 went unverified against the DNA. TRBV21-1 constitutes a pseudogene. CDR3 length: 18 residues. CDR3 residues: CASGSGGGVLLAKNIQYF. Here the CDR3 DNA reads TGTGCCAGCGGGTCTGGTGGGGGGGTGCTCTTAGCCAAAAACATTCAGTACTTC.

Only a few counts were recorded for this clone. The rearrangement uses TRBV9 and TRBJ1-1, with D maybe TRBD1 (5 bases). Trimming shortened V by 4 bases and J by 10 bases, and 11 bases separated the two germline ends. CDR1 and CDR2 (germline): SGDLS, YYNGEE. The length of the CDR3 is 11 residues. The CDR3 here is CASSPRGRAFF. The CDR3 DNA sequence: TGTGCCAGCAGCCCACGGGGACGAGCTTTCTTT.

J is TRBJ2-1 and V is TRBV9; D uncertain. The germline gives CDR1 SGDLS, CDR2 YYNGEE. The ends were cut back, 0 bases at V and 3 bases at J, with 10 bases in the middle. The length of the CDR3 is 15 residues. Here the CDR3 reads CASSVAASYYNEQFF. The CDR3 DNA follows: TGTGCCAGCAGCGTAGCAGCGTCATACTACAATGAGCAGTTCTTC.

This chain joins TRBV9 and TRBJ2-3; D is possibly TRBD1 (5 bases). The CDR3 is 18 amino acids. V was shortened by 2 bases and J by 1 base, with 20 bases between the two germline ends. Germline V CDR1 and CDR2: SGDLS, YYNGEE. The CDR3 DNA is TGTGCCAGCAGCGTTGTAGGGGCTACCTACTCGCGCACAGATACGCAGTATTTT. This translates into CASSVVGATYSRTDTQYF.

The chain employs TRBV2 and TRBJ2-1; no clear D. Trimming removed 2 bases at V and 7 bases at J, with 12 bases between. The CDR3 consists of 14 residues. The germline V gene encodes CDR1 SNHLY and CDR2 FYNNEI. The CDR3 sequence: CASSELGRHNEQFF. The CDR3 DNA sequence: TGTGCCAGCAGTGAATTGGGAAGACATAATGAGCAGTTCTTC.

Here the CDR3 DNA reads TGCGCCAGCAGCTTGGCCCCACAGGCTTCCTACGAGCAGTACTTC. It translates to CASSLAPQASYEQYF. The chain carries TRBV5-1 and TRBJ2-5; possible D gene TRBD1, 5 bases. The J call could be wrong; TRBJ2-7 is a better fit for the DNA end. The CDR3 covers 15 residues. CDR1 SGHRS and CDR2 YFSETQ come from the germline V gene.

The V gene is TRBV5-1, the J gene TRBJ2-2; 8 nucleotides agree with TRBD2. Germline V gene data show CDR1 as SGHRS and CDR2 as YFSETQ. The length of the CDR3 is 15 residues. After removal of 6 bases from V and 2 bases from J, the junction contained 6 bases not matched to a gene. This chain's CDR3 is CASTSLAGNTGELFF. CDR3 coding DNA: TGCGCCAGCACTAGTCTAGCGGGCAACACCGGGGAGCTGTTTTTT.

The rearrangement links TRBV29-1 to TRBJ2-5, with 9 nucleotides matching TRBD1. The J call may be faulty, since TRBJ2-7 better matches the DNA end. The CDR3 runs to 12 residues. CDR1 is SQVTM and CDR2 is ANQGSEA in the germline V gene. The CDR3 sequence: CSVGTGPYEQYF. Written as DNA, the CDR3 is TGCAGCGTCGGGACAGGGCCCTACGAGCAGTACTTC.

The CDR3 DNA reads TGTGCCAGCAGTTGGACTAGCGCAGGCCAAGAGACCCAGTACTTC. As protein: CASSWTSAGQETQYF. V usage is TRBV2 and J usage is TRBJ2-5; 9 nucleotides match TRBD2. Germline CDR1 SNHLY, CDR2 FYNNEI. This CDR3 contains 15 residues. Trimming removed 5 bases from V and 1 base from J; junction bases left unmatched: 5.

The V and J genes are TRBV19 and TRBJ2-7; 10 positions match TRBD1. The J segment lost 1 base and the V segment lost 5 bases, leaving 5 bases of the junction unmatched. The CDR3 covers 15 residues. Germline V gene lookup returns CDR1 LNHDA and CDR2 SQIVND (reference sequence). The CDR3, as DNA: TGTGCCAGTAGTCCCGGACAGGGGGGTTCCTACGAGCAGTACTTC. Translating gives CASSPGQGGSYEQYF.

This chain joins TRBV5-6 and TRBJ2-5; 7 bases fit TRBD2. Per germline, CDR1 SGHDT and CDR2 YYEEEE. The CDR3 runs to 13 residues. The junction had 12 bases not matched to a gene; V was cut back by 5 bases and J by 11 bases. The CDR3 nucleotides read TGTGCCAGCAGTTGGGACGACGGGCGGGAGCAGTACTTC. Protein product: CASSWDDGREQYF.

This clone appeared once. The rearrangement joins TRBV13 to TRBJ2-1, with 7 bases lining up with TRBD2. The V segment lost 8 bases and the J segment 0 bases; nucleotides outside the gene matches: 19. From germline, CDR1 is PRHDT and CDR2 FYEKMQ (reference sequence). This CDR3 region has 19 residues. Here the CDR3 reads CASRLRASGLRSSYNEQFF. The CDR3 nucleotides read TGTGCCAGCCGTCTAAGGGCTAGCGGACTACGGAGCTCCTACAATGAGCAGTTCTTC.

In the case of this clone: At one boundary the junction diverges from the germline segment, which might be a read error. The chain recombines TRBV5-1 with TRBJ2-7, with 10 bases that match TRBD1. Per germline, CDR1 SGHRS and CDR2 YFSETQ. There are 15 residues in the CDR3. This CDR3 is CASSFIRTGGYEQYF. CDR3 bases: TGTGCCAGCAGCTTTATAAGGACAGGGGGGTACGAGCAGTACTTC.

J is TRBJ2-3 and V is TRBV30; 14 bases line up with TRBD2. CDR3 length: 17 amino acids. After removal of 0 bases from V and 6 bases from J, the junction contained 8 bases not matched to a gene. Per germline, CDR1 GTSNPN and CDR2 SVGIG (reference sequence). CDR3 coding DNA: TGTGCCTGGAGTGTAATGTGGACTAGCGGGGGGACCGATACGCAGTATTTT. It specifies CAWSVMWTSGGTDTQYF.

The rearrangement uses TRBV7-2 and TRBJ1-1, with D perhaps matching TRBD1 (6 bases). This CDR3 contains 15 residues. Trimming shortened V by 1 base and J by 2 bases, and 11 bases separated the two germline ends. The germline V gene encodes CDR1 SGHTA and CDR2 FQGNSA. CDR3 amino acids: CASSLGGTPNTEAFF. The CDR3 coding sequence is TGTGCCAGCAGCTTAGGGGGGACACCCAACACTGAAGCTTTCTTT.

The chain joins TRBV5-1 to TRBJ2-7, with a possible D match to TRBD2 (7 bases). The CDR3 runs 15 residues. Trimming removed 2 bases from V and 0 bases from J, with 12 bases in between. Germline lookup yields CDR1 SGHRS and CDR2 YFSETQ. CDR3 in amino acids: CASSFSGTNSYEQYF. The CDR3 DNA sequence: TGCGCCAGCAGCTTCAGCGGGACAAACTCCTACGAGCAGTACTTC.

V usage is TRBV6-6 and J usage is TRBJ2-3; TRBD2 is a possible D gene (5 bases). CDR3 length: 16 residues. The germline V gene encodes CDR1 MNHNY and CDR2 SVGAGI (reference sequence). Trimming removed 6 bases at V and 2 bases at J, with 18 bases between. CDR3 in DNA: TGTGCCAGCAGCCTGCCCCCGGGGTGGGACACAGATACGCAGTATTTT. This sequence encodes CASSLPPGWDTDTQYF.

The V and J genes are TRBV15 and TRBJ1-3, with D hard to call. Per the germline V gene, CDR1 is LNHNV and CDR2 is YYDKDF (reference sequence). Between the trimmed V and J ends, which lost 5 bases and 3 bases, there was a span of 8 bases. The CDR3 contains 13 residues. The DNA of the CDR3 is TGTGCCACCAGCGTGGACCTTGGAAACACCATATATTTT. This translates into CATSVDLGNTIYF.

This clone appeared once. The same CDR3 is also encoded by other DNA sequences in this sample. This chain links TRBV10-3 with TRBJ2-3, with 13 bases matching TRBD2. With 4 bases clipped from V and 6 bases from J, the junction kept 1 base outside the gene matches. This CDR3 is built from 14 residues. Germline-derived CDR1 and CDR2 are ENHRY and SYGVKD. This CDR3 is CAISGLAGGDTQYF. The CDR3, as DNA: TGTGCCATCAGTGGACTAGCGGGAGGCGATACGCAGTATTTT.

CDR3 DNA: TGTGCCAGCAGTTACTCGCGTGCAGGGGGTCAGGAGACCCAGTACTTC. It translates to CASSYSRAGGQETQYF. The chain employs TRBV6-5 and TRBJ2-5; 7 nucleotides match TRBD1. This CDR3 is built from 16 residues. J lost 5 bases, V lost 0 bases, and 9 bases had no gene match. Germline lookup yields CDR1 MNHEY and CDR2 SVGAGI.

The V gene is TRBV5-4, the J gene TRBJ2-1; D is unresolved. V was pared by 3 bases and J by 10 bases, with 5 bases between. This CDR3 is 10 amino acids long. Germline lookup yields CDR1 SGHNT and CDR2 YYREEE (reference sequence). In nucleotides, the CDR3 is TGTGCCAGCAGCTGGAAAGAGCAGTTCTTC. Translated: CASSWKEQFF. The whole variable domain, filled in from reference TRBV5-4 and TRBJ2-1, reads ETGVTQSPTHLIKTRGQQVTLRCSSQSGHNTVSWYQQALGQGPQFIFQYYREEENGRGNFPPRFSGLQFPNYSSELNVNALELDDSALYLCASSWKEQFFGPGTRLTVL.

The CDR3 protein is CASSLAMGGRYGYTF. In DNA, the CDR3 is TGTGCCAGCAGCTTAGCGATGGGGGGCCGGTATGGCTACACCTTC. The chain couples TRBV7-2 to TRBJ1-2; a possible D gene is TRBD1 (6 bases). The CDR3 is made up of 15 amino acids. Trimming took 0 bases from V and 5 from J, leaving 13 bases between them. Per germline, CDR1 SGHTA and CDR2 FQGNSA.